The rows below give T cell receptor beta chains drawn from one sample of a study of shared clonotypes between healthy human individuals. Profiled with immunoSEQ multiplex PCR; TCRdb holds only in-frame clones, not every one. Among about 1.5 million clones listed, under 99% were seen once. Sequenced input: naive CD4+ T cells sorted from blood. The receptors shown here come from a man aged 25-45 years in good health. Both conserved end residues are part of each CDR3.

J: TRBJ2-7
V: TRBV11-2
CDR3: CASSLQLTGAYEQYF

J: TRBJ2-1
V: TRBV23-1
CDR3: CASSQSWQGLVGEQFF

J: TRBJ2-1
V: TRBV7-9
CDR3: CASSLFPARGFNDEQFF

J: TRBJ2-1
V: TRBV11-2
CDR3: CASSLGASSYNEQFF

J: TRBJ2-3
V: TRBV18
CDR3: CASSPIQRTGGDTQYF

J: TRBJ1-2
V: TRBV19
CDR3: CASSIFADYGYTF

J: TRBJ1-1
V: TRBV10-3
CDR3: CAISRQGANTEAFF

J: TRBJ2-1
V: TRBV2
CDR3: CASSDISGSTYNEQFF

J: TRBJ2-5
V: TRBV6-6
CDR3: CASSHKLAGVGETQYF

J: TRBJ2-7
V: TRBV7-2
CDR3: CASSRGTSFSYEQYF

J: TRBJ2-2
V: TRBV19
CDR3: CASSYGTTNTGELFF

J: TRBJ2-4
V: TRBV5-4
CDR3: CASSFGLAGAGAKNIQYF

J: TRBJ2-7
V: TRBV10-3
CDR3: CAISPGTGSYEQYF

J: TRBJ2-7
V: TRBV28
CDR3: CASRGRTGRSRYEQYF

J: TRBJ2-1
V: TRBV25-1
CDR3: CASRREFNEQFF

J: TRBJ2-1
V: TRBV5-1
CDR3: CASSELAGGNNEQFF

J: TRBJ2-7
V: TRBV19
CDR3: CASKLNPGGSYEQYF

J: TRBJ1-5
V: TRBV7-9
CDR3: CASSLSADRGNQPQHF

J: TRBJ2-5
V: TRBV23-1
CDR3: CASRLLGPLSRETQYF

J: TRBJ1-1
V: TRBV5-1
CDR3: CASSSWSGRGRDTEAFF

J: TRBJ1-1
V: TRBV6-5
CDR3: CASSYEPLNTEAFF

J: TRBJ1-3
V: TRBV10-1
CDR3: CANSPRAGNTIYF

J: TRBJ2-5
V: TRBV19
CDR3: CASSIGGRETQYF

J: TRBJ2-1
V: TRBV28
CDR3: CASLREAVVNNEQFF

J: TRBJ2-1
V: TRBV5-1
CDR3: CASSPGLAGGYNEQFF

J: TRBJ1-5
V: TRBV19
CDR3: CASTTTGPPNQPQHF

J: TRBJ1-3
V: TRBV6-5
CDR3: CASSYNGQIGNTIYF

J: TRBJ2-5
V: TRBV9
CDR3: CASSVAVTGQETQYF

J: TRBJ2-2
V: TRBV28
CDR3: CASSSPGRRTGELFF

J: TRBJ2-7
V: TRBV6-5
CDR3: CASSYLTGTVTYEQYF

J: TRBJ2-7
V: TRBV28
CDR3: CASSRRGQGPYEQYF

J: TRBJ2-5
V: TRBV19
CDR3: CASSIPRGETQYF

J: TRBJ2-3
V: TRBV7-2
CDR3: CASSLTDTQYF

J: TRBJ2-7
V: TRBV7-6
CDR3: CASSSLRGPNYEQYF

J: TRBJ1-1
V: TRBV13
CDR3: CASSVQGPGNTEAFF

J: TRBJ2-7
V: TRBV9
CDR3: CASSARLAIIHEQYF

J: TRBJ1-5
V: TRBV5-6
CDR3: CASSKGRNNQPQHF

J: TRBJ2-3
V: TRBV28
CDR3: CASSARQGGMTDTQYF

J: TRBJ1-2
V: TRBV29-1
CDR3: CSVAVEYGYTF

J: TRBJ1-1
V: TRBV19
CDR3: CASSIPRGLGTEAFF

J: TRBJ2-7
V: TRBV19
CDR3: CASRRSSSYEQYF

J: TRBJ1-1
V: TRBV27
CDR3: CASSLSRNTEAFF

J: TRBJ2-1
V: TRBV12-5
CDR3: CASGLSGVYNEQFF

J: TRBJ2-3
V: TRBV7-3
CDR3: CASSRGRAPDTQYF

J: TRBJ2-5
V: TRBV25-1
CDR3: CASSQRSGFGETQYF

J: TRBJ2-5
V: TRBV7-2
CDR3: CASSLVAGTQYF

J: TRBJ2-5
V: TRBV7-9
CDR3: CASSSSRGMAGDKETQYF

J: TRBJ2-5
V: TRBV15
CDR3: CATSTPPAGGGETQYF

J: TRBJ2-7
V: TRBV2
CDR3: CASSVSRTYEQYF

J: TRBJ2-1
V: TRBV5-6
CDR3: CASSPTRALSTDNEQFF

J: TRBJ2-1
V: TRBV6-5
CDR3: CASSLDRTSYNEQFF

J: TRBJ2-6
V: TRBV9
CDR3: CASSVGGSGANVLTF

J: TRBJ1-1
V: TRBV19
CDR3: CASRTGGSTGEAFF

J: TRBJ2-2
V: TRBV7-9
CDR3: CASRTQDLGDTGELFF

J: TRBJ2-7
V: TRBV30
CDR3: CAWSVQGTAYEQYF